This entry lists 16 T cell receptor beta chains sequenced from one sample in a study of spatial heterogeneity in lung cancer. Study results and caveats: Intratumoral expanded alpha and beta TCR counts were found to track tumor mutation counts.

Documented time point: sample taken at primary tumor resection. The antigens of these receptors remain unknown. TCRdb recomputed calls from the 5' RACE reads with MiXCR, one row per CDR3 protein. The sample shows 12,000 to 15,000 distinct CDR3 sequences, around 5% of them seen only once. Here the sequenced sample was lung tumor tissue, taken at surgery. Receptors originate from a female donor with early-stage non-small cell lung cancer.

This clonotype was recorded many times. This sequence joins TRBV18 and TRBJ2-6; the match to TRBD1 covers 7 bases. Per germline, CDR1 KGHSH and CDR2 LQKENI. Trimming took 1 base from V and 0 from J; bases not matched to a gene: 6. The CDR3 loop spans 18 amino acids. The CDR3 nucleotides read TGTGCCAGCTCACCACGACAGGGACGGAGCTCTGGGGCCAACGTCCTGACTTTC. Translated: CASSPRQGRSSGANVLTF.

In this sample, this clonotype turned up a few times. The CDR3: CASSLAPGTPNTEAFF. In DNA form, the CDR3 reads TGCGCCAGCAGCTTGGCGCCAGGTACACCTAACACTGAAGCTTTCTTT. The chain joins TRBV5-1 to TRBJ1-1; D remains ambiguous. Trimming shortened V by 0 bases and J by 2 bases, and 14 bases separated the two germline ends. Germline CDR1 reads SGHRS; CDR2 reads YFSETQ. The CDR3 covers 16 residues.

This clonotype was observed at least ten times. V gene TRBV29-1 combines with J gene TRBJ2-3; D is unclear. V was clipped by 4 bases and J by 2 bases, with 10 bases between them. The CDR3 extends over 13 amino acids. The V gene's germline CDR1 is SQVTM and CDR2 ANQGSEA. This CDR3 reads CSVGTTSTDTQYF. CDR3 bases: TGCAGCGTTGGGACGACGTCCACAGATACGCAGTATTTT.

This clonotype was counted ten times or more. This chain connects TRBV20-1 to TRBJ2-7; TRBD1 agrees at 7 bases. CDR1 and CDR2 from the germline V gene are DFQATT and SNEGSKA (reference sequence). V lost 6 bases to trimming and J lost 6 bases; unmatched junction nucleotides: 14. There are 14 residues in the CDR3. The CDR3 bases are TGCAGTGCAACTAAGGGACAGTTCATATCCGAGCAGTACTTC. Protein product: CSATKGQFISEQYF.

This clonotype has at least ten counts. DNA for the CDR3: TGTGCCAGCAGCGGACGCGGGGGCGCATCCTACAATGAGCAGTTCTTC. The encoded protein is CASSGRGGASYNEQFF. V is TRBV7-2 and J is TRBJ2-1; weak D call: TRBD2 (7 bases). CDR1 is SGHTA, CDR2 FQGNSA, per germline. The CDR3 has 16 residues. With 5 bases removed from V and 1 base from J, the gap between germline ends came to 15 bases.

This clonotype has at least ten counts. The chain carries TRBV5-5 and TRBJ1-5; D is uncertain. The CDR3 runs 16 residues. Germline assignment: CDR1 SGHKS and CDR2 YYEKEE (reference sequence). Trimming left V 3 bases short and J 5 bases short, with 18 bases between. CDR3: CASSSDDTARYQPQHF. The DNA of the CDR3 is TGTGCCAGCAGCTCGGACGATACGGCCCGATATCAGCCCCAGCATTTT.

This clonotype was seen many times. V and J are TRBV6-6 and TRBJ1-4; a possible D gene is TRBD1 (5 bases). CDR1 MNHNY and CDR2 SVGAGI come from the germline V gene (reference sequence). Trimming left V 0 bases short and J 8 bases short, with 16 bases between. This CDR3 contains 16 residues. The CDR3 DNA follows: TGTGCCAGCAGTTACTCGAAGGGGATATCAAACGAAAAACTGTTTTTT. Protein sequence: CASSYSKGISNEKLFF.

This clonotype was seen at least ten times. The V gene is TRBV7-2, the J gene TRBJ1-2; 9 nucleotides align to TRBD1. This CDR3 comprises 13 residues. Germline assignment: CDR1 SGHTA and CDR2 FQGNSA. J gave up 6 bases and V 6 bases, and 5 bases lay outside the gene matches. The CDR3 here is CASSFRDRDGYTF. The CDR3 DNA reads as TGTGCCAGCAGTTTCCGGGACAGGGATGGCTACACCTTC. Complete variable domain (other parts from reference TRBV7-2 and TRBJ1-2): GAGVSQSPSNKVTEKGKDVELRCDPISGHTALYWYRQSLGQGLEFLIYFQGNSAPDKSGLPSDRFSAERTGGSVSTLTIQRTQQEDSAVYLCASSFRDRDGYTFGSGTRLTVV.

This clonotype was picked up many times. This chain connects TRBV5-1 to TRBJ2-2, with TRBD1 matching over 9 bases. CDR3 length: 15 amino acids. J was trimmed by 6 bases and V by 3 bases; bases with no gene match: 6. Germline V gene lookup returns CDR1 SGHRS and CDR2 YFSETQ. CDR3 DNA sequence: TGCGCCAGCAGCTCCCGGGACAGGGTCCCCGGGGAGCTGTTTTTT. Residues: CASSSRDRVPGELFF.

This clonotype was picked up many times. The rearrangement uses TRBV29-1 and TRBJ1-2, with D hard to call. V lost 4 bases to trimming and J lost 0 bases, with 6 bases between them. Germline V gene lookup returns CDR1 SQVTM and CDR2 ANQGSEA. CDR3 length: 12 amino acids. The DNA for the CDR3 is TGCAGCGTTGTTGGGGCTAACTATGGCTACACCTTC. Its translation is CSVVGANYGYTF.

This clonotype was observed a handful of times. CDR3 loop: CASTTRQGNTGELFF. Written as DNA, the CDR3 is TGTGCCAGCACCACTAGGCAGGGGAACACCGGGGAGCTGTTTTTT. The chain employs TRBV12-3 or TRBV12-4 and TRBJ2-2; D may be TRBD1 or TRBD2 (5 bases each). V shed 7 bases and J shed 1 base, with 13 bases lying between them. This CDR3 spans 15 amino acids.

This clonotype is judged medium-sized. V is TRBV3-1 and J is TRBJ2-7, with a tentative D call TRBD1 (5 bases). Germline V gene lookup returns CDR1 LGHDT and CDR2 YNNKEL (reference sequence). Trimming shortened V by 5 bases and J by 4 bases, and 18 bases separated the two germline ends. The CDR3 loop spans 15 amino acids. Here the CDR3 reads CASSFFQGSLYEQYF. The CDR3 DNA reads as TGTGCCAGCAGCTTCTTTCAGGGTTCTCTTTACGAGCAGTACTTC.

This clonotype was recorded many times. The chain carries TRBV7-2 and TRBJ2-3, with 8 bases lining up with TRBD1. Trimming at V came to 4 bases and at J to 6 bases, leaving 6 bases not matched to a gene. The germline V gene encodes CDR1 SGHTA and CDR2 FQGNSA. This CDR3 is built from 14 residues. CDR3: CASSSHRGEDTQYF. CDR3 bases: TGTGCCAGCAGCTCCCACAGGGGGGAGGATACGCAGTATTTT.

By sample fraction, this clonotype is medium-sized (0.01 to 0.1%). The CDR3 bases are TGTGCCAGCAGCTTGGTGCCAGGGACAGAGACCCAGTACTTC. Protein sequence: CASSLVPGTETQYF. The chain is built from TRBV5-6 and TRBJ2-5, with D perhaps TRBD1 or TRBD2 (5 bases each). In germline, CDR1 is SGHDT, CDR2 YYEEEE. The V end lost 0 bases, the J end lost 4 bases, and 10 bases lay between the germline ends. The CDR3 consists of 14 residues.

This clonotype was observed many times. The V gene is TRBV7-9, the J gene TRBJ1-6; 7 bases align to TRBD1. The CDR3 is made up of 14 amino acids. The J segment lost 6 bases and the V segment lost 4 bases, leaving 3 bases of the junction unmatched. The germline V gene encodes CDR1 SEHNR and CDR2 FQNEAQ (reference sequence). For the CDR3, the DNA is TGTGCCAGCAGCTCGCAGGGGGGTAATTCACCCCTCCACTTT. This gives the protein CASSSQGGNSPLHF.

This clonotype has a count of ten or more. The V and J genes are TRBV14 and TRBJ2-5, with 9 bases fitting TRBD1. The CDR3 is 15 residues long. V was clipped by 4 bases and J by 4 bases; unmatched bases: 7. CDR1 SGHDN and CDR2 FVKESK come from the germline V gene. The CDR3 sequence: CASSPQGAWTETQYF. The CDR3 nucleotides read TGTGCCAGCAGCCCACAGGGGGCTTGGACAGAGACCCAGTACTTC.